The 2 T cell receptor beta chains below were found in one sample sequenced in a study of T cells after posttransplantation cyclophosphamide. Methotrexate plus calcineurin inhibitor accompanied controls' myeloablative marrow transplants; sampling was 1 year later. Only in-frame clones appear in the TCRdb table, and some are missing; sequencing was by immunoSEQ multiplex PCR. The top ten hold about 2% of the sample, which has approximately 19,000 clones, 85% to 90% seen once. The specimen was PBMCs, collected around 370 days after allogeneic stem cell transplant with calcineurin inhibitor and methotrexate. The origin of the receptors is a female patient in her 30s who received an allogeneic stem cell transplant from an unrelated donor, was CMV-positive, and had acute and chronic GVHD. T cells may partly derive from the graft donor.

The V gene is TRBV4-1, the J gene TRBJ2-1; weak D call: TRBD1 (6 bases). Trimming left V 2 bases short and J 5 bases short, with 16 bases between. The CDR3 is made up of 16 amino acids. Germline loops: CDR1 MGHRA, CDR2 YSYEKL. Here the CDR3 reads CASSQPLRGKNNEQFF. The CDR3 region has the DNA TGCGCCAGCAGCCAACCTCTCAGGGGAAAAAACAATGAGCAGTTCTTC.

The chain employs TRBV6-5 and TRBJ2-3; 8 positions match TRBD2. This CDR3 comprises 14 residues. CDR1 is MNHEY, CDR2 SVGAGI, per germline. With V trimmed by 6 bases and J by 2 bases, 4 bases remained unmatched. DNA of the CDR3: TGTGCCAGCAGCTCGCGGGGGGCCACAGATACGCAGTATTTT. It translates to CASSSRGATDTQYF.